These 6 T cell receptor beta chains were sequenced from one sample in a study of neurological immune-mediated disorders (dated by TCRdb to the late 2010s). The time point label on this specimen signifies: technical triplicate 1. Receptor amplification or capture employed 5' RACE. Sequencing took place on an Illumina HiSeq 2500. The public reads were quality trimmed at Q25 with fastp and then assembled into clones with MiXCR by TCRdb, keeping productive beta chains. Each CDR3 protein gets just one entry, which takes the most common genes and DNA from the rows behind it. Recorded for this sample are approximately 36,000 distinct CDR3 sequences; around 10% of them occurred a single time. The top ten hold 3.5% to 4% of the sample. The specimen sequenced was PBMCs. The receptors originated from a man in his 60s with HTLV-1-associated myelopathy (HAM/TSP).

The chain uses TRBV21-1 and TRBJ2-7. TRBV21-1 is a listed pseudogene. This CDR3 has 14 residues. The CDR3 loop reads CASSPRQEPYEQYF. CDR3 bases: TGTGCCAGCAGCCCTCGTCAGGAACCCTACGAGCAGTACTTC.

This clonotype was observed many times. One end of the junction varies from germline; a read error may be responsible. The chain joins TRBV7-7 to TRBJ2-3, with 7 bases matching TRBD2. This CDR3 contains 14 residues. Germline assignment: CDR1 SSHAT and CDR2 FNYEAQ (reference sequence). The CDR3 here is CASSLGGPGDTQYF. The CDR3 coding sequence is TGTGCTAGCAGCTTGGGAGGGCCGGGAGATACGCAGTATTTT.

This clonotype was picked up many times. The chain joins TRBV5-6 to TRBJ1-1; no definite D call. V lost 0 bases and J 4 bases, leaving 7 bases between the germline ends. This CDR3 is built from 13 residues. Germline V CDR1 and CDR2: SGHDT, YYEEEE. CDR3 nucleotide sequence: TGTGCCAGCAGCTTGGGGTTCGGCACTGAAGCTTTCTTT. Protein product: CASSLGFGTEAFF.

This clonotype showed up many times. V is TRBV7-9 and J is TRBJ2-7; possible D gene TRBD2, 5 bases. The ends were cut back, 0 bases at V and 4 bases at J, with 7 bases in the middle. CDR3 length equals 13 residues. Germline CDR1 reads SEHNR; CDR2 reads FQNEAQ (reference sequence). The CDR3 is CASSLAAGYEQYF. For the CDR3, the DNA is TGTGCCAGCAGCTTAGCGGCGGGTTACGAGCAGTACTTC.

In this sample, this clonotype turned up many times. CDR3 nucleotide sequence: TGCGCCAGCAGCTGGGGACTAGCGGGGATGTACAATGAGCAGTTCTTC. Amino acid sequence: CASSWGLAGMYNEQFF. V is TRBV5-1 and J is TRBJ2-1, with 13 nucleotides matching TRBD2. CDR3 length: 16 amino acids. Trimming at V came to 3 bases and at J to 4 bases, leaving 4 bases not matched to a gene. Germline V gene lookup returns CDR1 SGHRS and CDR2 YFSETQ.

At least ten counts were recorded for this clonotype. This CDR3 reads CASSPGGGYNSGANVLTF. CDR3 nucleotides: TGTGCCAGCAGCCCCGGGGGAGGGTACAACTCTGGGGCCAACGTCCTGACTTTC. This rearrangement joins TRBV7-3 to TRBJ2-6, with 7 bases aligning to TRBD2. In germline, CDR1 is SGHTA, CDR2 FQGTGA. There are 18 residues in the CDR3. V lost 5 bases and J lost 0; bases outside the gene matches: 10.